This T cell receptor beta chain was observed in a study of T-cell reconstitution after alpha-beta-depleted transplantation in children. Construction of the TCRbeta library involved unique molecular identifiers. A single record per CDR3 protein comes from TCRdb applying MiXCR to the PCR reads. The sample carries some 460,000 distinct CDR3 sequences, roughly 17% recorded once. With regard to this clonotype: Its antigen is currently unknown.

Regarding the study as a whole: Elevated TCRbeta diversity at day 60 was traced, in some patients, to surviving recipient T cells and thymic progenitors. By one year post-transplant, T-cell counts and diversity largely arose from T cells that were newly produced. In patients about two months after transplant, alpha-beta T cells reportedly arose from several hundred expanded graft clones.

This specimen consisted of PBMCs, mostly from graft donor cells, obtained 360 days after TCRalphabeta/CD19-depleted stem cell transplant. The clonotype was recovered from a boy under two years old who had a stem cell transplant for Wiskott-Aldrich syndrome, so the T cells may come from the graft donor.

Here the CDR3 DNA reads TGTGCCAGCAGAATGGGGACATCCCCCTACAATGAGCAGTTCTTC. Translated: CASRMGTSPYNEQFF. The gene calls are TRBV11-2 and TRBJ2-1; D may be TRBD1 (6 bases). The CDR3 runs 15 residues. V lost 6 bases and J 2 bases, leaving 14 bases between the germline ends. The germline V gene encodes CDR1 SGHAT and CDR2 FQNNGV.